Listed here are 7 T cell receptor beta chains from one sample, sequenced in a study of blood T cell repertoires in COVID-19. The table came from immunoSEQ multiplex PCR; TCRdb's copy has only in-frame clones and leaves some out. The sample shows about 130,000 clones, about 83% of them seen only once. The sequenced material came from peripheral blood. These receptors all come from a man aged 35-49 years with active or convalescent COVID-19.

The CDR3 bases are TGTGCCACCAGTCCGACAGGGGGCGGTGGCTACACCTTC. Its protein is CATSPTGGGGYTF. J is TRBJ1-2 and V is TRBV24-1, with TRBD1 matching 10 bases. This CDR3 contains 13 residues. Losses at the gene ends were 6 bases for V and 7 bases for J; bases not matched to a gene: 4. Germline V lookup: CDR1 KGHDR, CDR2 SFDVKD.

The chain couples TRBV6-6 to TRBJ2-4; maybe TRBD1 (5 bases). V gave up 7 bases and J gave up 2 bases, with 9 bases separating them. Germline-derived CDR1 and CDR2 are MNHNY and SVGAGI (reference sequence). There are 13 residues in the CDR3. The CDR3 reads CASIQGTKNIQYF. The CDR3 nucleotides read TGTGCCAGCATCCAGGGAACCAAAAACATTCAGTACTTC.

This rearrangement joins TRBV4-1 to TRBJ2-7, with D perhaps TRBD2 (6 bases). The CDR3 runs to 15 residues. V lost 3 bases and J lost 4, with 16 bases in between. Germline CDR1 is MGHRA and CDR2 is YSYEKL. In DNA, the CDR3 is TGCGCCAGCAGCCAGCTCCCGGGACGGGAGTACGAGCAGTACTTC. Translation gives CASSQLPGREYEQYF.

The CDR3: CASSYDSGTGGAGTEAFF. In DNA, the CDR3 is TGCGCCAGCAGTTATGACTCCGGGACAGGGGGCGCGGGCACTGAAGCTTTCTTT. The chain links TRBV10-1 to TRBJ1-1; 12 bases fit TRBD1. CDR3 length equals 18 residues. V gave up 5 bases and J gave up 4 bases; unmatched junction bases: 14. Per germline, CDR1 WNHNN and CDR2 SYGVQD (reference sequence).

The chain employs TRBV18 and TRBJ2-7; 7 nucleotides line up with TRBD1. The germline V gene has CDR1 KGHSH and CDR2 LQKENI. This CDR3 contains 15 residues. Trimming at V came to 1 base and at J to 2 bases, leaving 5 bases not matched to a gene. The CDR3 DNA reads as TGTGCCAGCTCACCACGGACGGGACAGCCCTACGAGCAGTACTTC. This codes for CASSPRTGQPYEQYF.

The count of this clone is one. The chain has TRBV6-5 and TRBJ2-7; 10 bases match TRBD1. This CDR3 has 15 residues. Trimming took 7 bases from V and 3 from J; bases not matched to a gene: 9. Germline lookup yields CDR1 MNHEY and CDR2 SVGAGI. In DNA, the CDR3 is TGTGCCAGCACCCGCAGGACAGGGGGGGTCTACGAGCAGTACTTC. Translation gives CASTRRTGGVYEQYF.

V is TRBV5-6 and J is TRBJ2-6; D call uncertain. The germline V and J ends were trimmed by 1 base and 0 bases, with 8 bases remaining between them. Germline CDR1 and CDR2: SGHDT and YYEEEE. CDR3 length: 16 amino acids. The CDR3 reads CASSLQQASGANVLTF. In DNA, the CDR3 is TGTGCCAGCAGCTTGCAGCAGGCCTCTGGGGCCAACGTCCTGACTTTC.